The 21 T cell receptor beta chains below come from one sample, sequenced in a study of blood T cell repertoires in COVID-19. Method: immunoSEQ multiplex PCR; TCRdb's copy keeps in-frame clones and lacks some. The sample has approximately 200,000 clones, around 90% seen once. The specimen was PBMCs or T cells enriched from blood (not recorded which). These receptors originate from a woman in her 30s who had been exposed to COVID-19.

The chain couples TRBV6-6 to TRBJ1-5, with TRBD1 matching 8 bases. The CDR3 extends over 13 amino acids. Germline V gene sequence: CDR1 MNHNY, CDR2 SVGAGI (reference sequence). V lost 7 bases, J lost 6 bases, and 5 bases stayed unmatched. The CDR3 bases are TGTGCCAGCACCGACAGGGGTGGTCAGCCCCAGCATTTT. Encoded protein: CASTDRGGQPQHF.

CDR3 in amino acids: CASSLGPGKNTIYF. CDR3 DNA sequence: TGTGCCAGCAGCCTCGGCCCAGGGAAGAACACCATATATTTT. J is TRBJ1-3 and V is TRBV5-6; possibly TRBD1 for D (5 bases). This CDR3 region has 14 residues. The V end lost 4 bases, the J end lost 7 bases, and 15 bases lay between the germline ends. Germline CDR1 SGHDT, CDR2 YYEEEE.

The chain combines TRBV25-1 with TRBJ1-5; a weak D match, TRBD1 (6 bases). Trimming shortened V by 2 bases and J by 7 bases, and 9 bases separated the two germline ends. From germline, CDR1 is MGHDK and CDR2 SYGVNS. The CDR3 extends over 13 amino acids. The CDR3 nucleotides are TGTGCCAGCAGTGAACAGGGGCGCCAGCCCCAGCATTTT. This sequence encodes CASSEQGRQPQHF.

The V call is TRBV10-3, the J call TRBJ2-2; weak D call: TRBD2 (5 bases). The CDR3 covers 14 residues. V lost 3 bases to trimming and J lost 7 bases, with 12 bases between them. The germline gives CDR1 ENHRY, CDR2 SYGVKD. The chain's CDR3 is CAISDGLPLGELFF. The CDR3 DNA is TGTGCCATCAGTGACGGACTCCCCCTCGGGGAGCTGTTTTTT.

Only one count was recorded for this clone. The chain joins TRBV6-5 to TRBJ1-4, with 8 nucleotides matching TRBD1. The CDR3 contains 15 residues. The germline V gene has CDR1 MNHEY and CDR2 SVGAGI. J lost 7 bases, V lost 6 bases, and 10 bases had no gene match. This CDR3 reads CASSYIWTGFEKLFF. The CDR3 nucleotides are TGTGCCAGCAGCTATATTTGGACAGGGTTTGAAAAACTGTTTTTT.

The genes are TRBV7-2 and TRBJ2-5; 8 bases map to TRBD2. CDR3 length: 12 amino acids. CDR1 is SGHTA and CDR2 is FQGNSA in the germline V gene. The J segment lost 3 bases and the V segment lost 7 bases, leaving 1 base of the junction unmatched. CDR3 protein: CASNSGEETQYF. CDR3 in DNA: TGTGCCAGCAATAGCGGGGAAGAGACCCAGTACTTC.

The chain combines TRBV12-5 with TRBJ2-5; TRBD1 matches 7 bases. V gave up 6 bases and J gave up 2 bases; unmatched junction bases: 0. Germline lookup yields CDR1 LGHNT and CDR2 FRNRAP. This CDR3 region has 12 residues. For the CDR3, the DNA is TGTGCTAGTGGGACAGGGCAAGAGACCCAGTACTTC. Amino acids: CASGTGQETQYF.

The chain recombines TRBV3-1 (or the pseudogene TRBV3-2) with TRBJ1-1; 7 bases align to TRBD1. CDR1 and CDR2 (germline): LGHDT, YNNKEL (reference sequence). The V gene end was trimmed by 7 bases and the J gene end by 1 base; junction bases not matched to a gene: 9. CDR3 length: 15 residues. The DNA of the CDR3 is TGTGCCAGCAACCCGACAGGGTCGGGGAACACTGAAGCTTTCTTT. As protein: CASNPTGSGNTEAFF.

The V and J genes are TRBV2 and TRBJ1-2; TRBD1 aligns across 7 bases. After removal of 8 bases from V and 4 bases from J, the junction contained 13 bases not matched to a gene. This CDR3 spans 15 amino acids. CDR1 SNHLY and CDR2 FYNNEI come from the germline V gene. The CDR3 loop reads CASAIKRGQFYGYTF. The CDR3 nucleotides read TGTGCCAGCGCGATAAAAAGGGGGCAATTCTATGGCTACACCTTC.

The chain recombines TRBV5-4 with TRBJ1-2; 8 bases align to TRBD1. Germline values: CDR1 SGHNT, CDR2 YYREEE (reference sequence). V lost 4 bases, J lost 4 bases, and 3 bases stayed unmatched. The CDR3 is 13 residues long. The CDR3 protein is CASSDRGGYGYTF. The CDR3 DNA reads TGTGCCAGCAGCGACAGGGGCGGCTATGGCTACACCTTC.

The chain employs TRBV5-4 and TRBJ2-3, with TRBD2 matching over 10 bases. Looked up from germline, CDR1 is SGHNT and CDR2 is YYREEE (reference sequence). After removal of 0 bases from V and 0 bases from J, the junction contained 7 bases not matched to a gene. The CDR3 length is 18 residues. CDR3 in amino acids: CASSLAGLAPLSTDTQYF. In nucleotides, the CDR3 is TGTGCCAGCAGCTTGGCGGGACTAGCGCCGCTCAGCACAGATACGCAGTATTTT.

CDR3 sequence: CASTLAGGRGEQFF. DNA of the CDR3: TGTGCCAGCACCCTAGCGGGAGGCCGGGGTGAGCAGTTCTTC. V usage is TRBV6-4 and J usage is TRBJ2-1; 11 bases are a match to TRBD2. Germline loops: CDR1 MRHNA, CDR2 SNTAGT. With V trimmed by 7 bases and J by 9 bases, 8 bases remained unmatched. This CDR3 has 14 amino acids.

The chain employs TRBV11-2 and TRBJ1-5, with 9 bases fitting TRBD1. Germline CDR1 is SGHAT and CDR2 is FQNNGV. This CDR3 contains 14 residues. V shed 5 bases, J shed 6 bases, and the junction held 5 bases outside the gene matches. The CDR3 protein is CASSTGTGFQPQHF. The CDR3, as DNA: TGTGCCAGCAGCACCGGGACAGGGTTTCAGCCCCAGCATTTT.

The chain has TRBV10-1 and TRBJ1-1, with 9 bases identical to TRBD1. The trim removed 2 bases at V and 6 bases at J, leaving 10 bases unmatched. Germline V gene sequence: CDR1 WNHNN, CDR2 SYGVQD (reference sequence). The CDR3 consists of 16 residues. The DNA of the CDR3 is TGCGCCAGCAGTGAGACCATACAGGGGGCGAGTGCTGAAGCTTTCTTT. As protein: CASSETIQGASAEAFF.

The chain combines TRBV12-3 or TRBV12-4 with TRBJ1-1; 7 bases map to TRBD1. This CDR3 is 11 amino acids long. Germline trimming cut 7 bases from V and 10 bases from J; bases unmatched to any gene: 6. The CDR3 reads CASNTRGRAFF. DNA for the CDR3: TGTGCCAGCAATACCAGGGGGAGAGCTTTCTTT.

The J gene is TRBJ2-3, the V gene TRBV29-1; 7 bases fit TRBD2. The V segment lost 2 bases and the J segment 2 bases; nucleotides outside the gene matches: 1. Germline assignment: CDR1 SQVTM and CDR2 ANQGSEA. This CDR3 region has 13 residues. The CDR3 bases are TGCAGCGTTGAACGGGAGGCCACAGATACGCAGTATTTT. Encoded protein: CSVEREATDTQYF.

Here the CDR3 reads CASSTRQRNYGYTF. As DNA, the CDR3 is TGTGCCAGTAGTACCCGACAGCGAAACTATGGCTACACCTTC. The J gene is TRBJ1-2, the V gene TRBV19; maybe TRBD1 (5 bases). Per germline, CDR1 LNHDA and CDR2 SQIVND (reference sequence). The CDR3 sequence is 14 residues long. Trimming stripped 4 bases from V and 2 bases from J, with 11 bases between.

The chain employs TRBV5-6 and TRBJ1-1; possible D gene TRBD1, 6 bases. The CDR3 sequence is 15 residues long. Germline V gives CDR1 SGHDT, CDR2 YYEEEE. Trimming shortened V by 4 bases and J by 3 bases, and 16 bases separated the two germline ends. In nucleotides, the CDR3 is TGTGCCAGCAGCACCCTGGACAGTCTGGACACTGAAGCTTTCTTT. It translates to CASSTLDSLDTEAFF.

The J gene is TRBJ2-3, the V gene TRBV2, with a weak D call TRBD2 (6 bases). The ends were cut back, 4 bases at V and 3 bases at J, with 11 bases in the middle. This CDR3 contains 14 residues. Germline V gene lookup returns CDR1 SNHLY and CDR2 FYNNEI. DNA for the CDR3: TGTGCCAGCAGTGCCAGCGGGTTAACAGATACGCAGTATTTT. Amino acid sequence: CASSASGLTDTQYF.

This clone was seen just once. The chain combines TRBV7-9 with TRBJ2-1; 7 bases fit TRBD1. Trimming took 4 bases from V and 5 from J; bases not matched to a gene: 8. CDR1 is SEHNR and CDR2 is FQNEAQ in the germline V gene (reference sequence). There are 15 residues in the CDR3. The CDR3 DNA is TGTGCCAGCAGCTCCCTGATTGGACAGGACAATGAGCAGTTCTTC. Translating it yields CASSSLIGQDNEQFF. Full variable domain (rest looked up from reference TRBV7-9 and TRBJ2-1): DTGVSQNPRHKITKRGQNVTFRCDPISEHNRLYWYRQTLGQGPEFLTYFQNEAQLEKSRLLSDRFSAERPKGSFSTLEIQRTEQGDSAMYLCASSSLIGQDNEQFFGPGTRLTVL.

This clone was seen only a few times. V usage is TRBV6-5 and J usage is TRBJ2-2; D remains unclear. Germline loops: CDR1 MNHEY, CDR2 SVGAGI. The CDR3 covers 16 residues. V was trimmed by 2 bases and J by 6 bases, leaving 16 bases between them. CDR3 coding DNA: TGTGCCAGCAGTTACAGTCCCAAAACAGCCTCCGGGGAGCTGTTTTTT. Its protein is CASSYSPKTASGELFF.